This T cell receptor (beta chain) was found in a study of blood T cells in healthy people across ages. The use of a sample-barcoded 5' primer and a J-beta primer mix characterized a second PCR of roughly 6 to 11 cycles. A template-switch adaptor with 12 random nucleotides tagged each cDNA molecule. Any given sample supplied a minimum of 3 million CDR3-containing paired-end reads. TCRdb used MiXCR to reprocess the 5' RACE reads, holding one entry per CDR3 protein. Altogether more than 500,000 distinct CDR3 sequences are present, 25% to 30% being singletons, with the ten largest covering approximately 18%. This clonotype was observed a few times. What it binds is unknown. Overall study results and limits: For the donors, CMV status was unknown and possibly confounded expanded clonotype changes.

Trimming removed 5 bases at V and 5 bases at J, with 15 bases between. The CDR3 has 13 residues. Germline-derived CDR1 and CDR2 are DFQATT and SNEGSKA (reference sequence). The TCR originated in a woman aged 65 to 85 in good health. Material for sequencing was blood. This sequence joins TRBV20-1 and TRBJ2-5; maybe TRBD2 (5 bases). In DNA, the CDR3 is TGCAGTGCTGGCATACTAGTTGCGGAGACCCAGTACTTC. This sequence encodes CSAGILVAETQYF.